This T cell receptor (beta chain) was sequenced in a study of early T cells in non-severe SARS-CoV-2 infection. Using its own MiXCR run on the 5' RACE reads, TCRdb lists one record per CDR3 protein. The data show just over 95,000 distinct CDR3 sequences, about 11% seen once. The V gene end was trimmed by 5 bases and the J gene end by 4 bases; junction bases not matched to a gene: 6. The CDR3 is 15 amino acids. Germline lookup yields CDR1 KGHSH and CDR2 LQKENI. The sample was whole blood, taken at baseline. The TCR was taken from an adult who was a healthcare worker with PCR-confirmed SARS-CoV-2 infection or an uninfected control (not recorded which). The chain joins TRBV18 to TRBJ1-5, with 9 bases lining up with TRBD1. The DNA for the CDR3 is TGTGCCAGCTCAAGGGGACAGGGTTATAATCAGCCCCAGCATTTT. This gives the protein CASSRGQGYNQPQHF.